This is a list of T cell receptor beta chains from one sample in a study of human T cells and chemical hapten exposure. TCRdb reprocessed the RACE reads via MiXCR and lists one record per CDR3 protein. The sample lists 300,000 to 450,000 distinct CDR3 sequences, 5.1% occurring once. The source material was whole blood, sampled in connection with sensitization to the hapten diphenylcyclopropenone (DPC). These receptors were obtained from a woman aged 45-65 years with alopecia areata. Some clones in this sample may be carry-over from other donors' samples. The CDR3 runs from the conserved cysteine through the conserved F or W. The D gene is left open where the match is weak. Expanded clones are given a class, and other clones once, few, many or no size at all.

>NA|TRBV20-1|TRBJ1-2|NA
TGCAGTGCTTATATTTCGGTTTATGGCTACACCTTC
CSAYISVYGYTF
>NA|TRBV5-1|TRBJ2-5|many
TGCGCCAGCACCCCGGACAGTCAAGAGACCCAGTACTTC
CASTPDSQETQYF
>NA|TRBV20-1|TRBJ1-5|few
TGCAGTGCTGGCAGACGGGGACGAGACAATCAGCCCCAGCATTTT
CSAGRRGRDNQPQHF
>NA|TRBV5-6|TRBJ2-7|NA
TGTGCCAGCAGCTTAAACAGGCCCCACGAGCAGTACTTC
CASSLNRPHEQYF
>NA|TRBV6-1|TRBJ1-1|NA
TGTGCCAGCAGTGAAGGCACGGCGGGTGCAACTGAAGCTTTCTTT
CASSEGTAGATEAFF
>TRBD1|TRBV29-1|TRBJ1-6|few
TGCAGCGTGGGACAGGGGGGAGAAAATTCACCCCTCCACTTT
CSVGQGGENSPLHF
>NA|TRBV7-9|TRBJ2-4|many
TGTGCCAGCTCACCCCTGATGAATGGGGCAGGAGGCAAAAACATTCAGTACTTC
CASSPLMNGAGGKNIQYF
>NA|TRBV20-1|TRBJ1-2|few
TGCAGTGCTAGCTCCCCCTCGAAGGGATCTAACTATGGCTACACCTTC
CSASSPSKGSNYGYTF
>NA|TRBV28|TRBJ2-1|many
TGTGCCAGCAGTTCAAACAGGGCTGGGCAGTTCTTC
CASSSNRAGQFF
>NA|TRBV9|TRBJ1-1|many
TGTGCCAGCAGCTCGGGTCCCCTGGGGACTGAAGCTTTCTTT
CASSSGPLGTEAFF
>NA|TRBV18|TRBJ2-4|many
TGTGCCAGCTCACCATGGCGGTCCAAAAACATTCAGTACTTC
CASSPWRSKNIQYF
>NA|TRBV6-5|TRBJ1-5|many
TGTGCCAGCAGTTACAGTGCCCCAAGTTTTGGGGGCAATCAGCCCCAGCATTTT
CASSYSAPSFGGNQPQHF
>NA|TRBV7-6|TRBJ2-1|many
TGTGCCAGCAGCTCGTCCGGGACGGCCAATGAGCAGTTCTTC
CASSSSGTANEQFF
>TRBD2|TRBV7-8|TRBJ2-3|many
TGTGCCAGCAGCCATACTAGCGGTGGAGATACGCAGTATTTT
CASSHTSGGDTQYF
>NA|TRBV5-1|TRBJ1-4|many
TGCGCCAGCAGCGCAACGCTAGCCCGCCGGTTAAACCACTCAACTAATGAAAAACTGTTTTTT
CASSATLARRLNHSTNEKLFF
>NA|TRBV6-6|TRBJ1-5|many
TGTGCCAGCAGTGACAATCAGCCCCAGCATTTT
CASSDNQPQHF
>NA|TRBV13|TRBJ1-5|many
TGTGCCAGCAGCTTACGGTCGGATCAGCCCCAGCATTTT
CASSLRSDQPQHF
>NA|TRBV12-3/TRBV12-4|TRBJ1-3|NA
TGTGCCAGCAGCCGACAGCTTGGCTCTGGAAACACCATATATTTT
CASSRQLGSGNTIYF
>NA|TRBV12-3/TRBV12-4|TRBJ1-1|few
TGTGCCAGCAGGGAACACGCCCGGGGCACTGAAGCTTTCTTT
CASREHARGTEAFF
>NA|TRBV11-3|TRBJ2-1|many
TGTGCCAGCAGCTTGGGGGAACCCTACAATGAGCAGTTCTTC
CASSLGEPYNEQFF
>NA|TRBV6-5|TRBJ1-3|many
TGTGCCAGCAGTTACGGGGAAAGGGCTGGAAACACCATATATTTT
CASSYGERAGNTIYF
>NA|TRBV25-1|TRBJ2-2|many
TGTGCCAGCAGTGAGCATGCGGGACAGCCGAACACCGGGGAGCTGTTTTTT
CASSEHAGQPNTGELFF
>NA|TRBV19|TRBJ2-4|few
TGTGCCAGTAGTATTAGGGGCGTAAACATTCAGTACTTC
CASSIRGVNIQYF
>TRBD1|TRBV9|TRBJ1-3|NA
TGTGCCAGCAGCGTAGGGCTACAGGGGTCTGGAAACACCATATATTTT
CASSVGLQGSGNTIYF
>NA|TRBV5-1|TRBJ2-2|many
TGCGCCAGCACCCCTCGGGCCCCGAACACCGGGGAGCTGTTTTTT
CASTPRAPNTGELFF
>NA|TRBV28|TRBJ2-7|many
TGTGCCAGCAGTTTATCCCCCCTGGGGACCTACGAGCAGTACTTC
CASSLSPLGTYEQYF
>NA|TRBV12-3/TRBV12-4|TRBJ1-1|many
TGTGCCAGCAGTGCGGGAGTGAACACTGAAGCTTTCTTT
CASSAGVNTEAFF
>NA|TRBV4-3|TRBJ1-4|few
TGCGCCAGCAGCCAAGTCGCCGGGGGACGAAAACTGTTTTTT
CASSQVAGGRKLFF
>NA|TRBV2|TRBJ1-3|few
TGTGCCAGAGGGAAAGAGTCCCCGGTCCGGTCTGGAAACACCATATATTTT
CARGKESPVRSGNTIYF
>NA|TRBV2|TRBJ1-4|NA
TGTGCCAGCAGTGGACGGCAGGGTCCAGAAAAACTGTTTTTT
CASSGRQGPEKLFF
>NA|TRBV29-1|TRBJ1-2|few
TGCAGCGTTGAAGCTAACTATGGCTACACCTTC
CSVEANYGYTF
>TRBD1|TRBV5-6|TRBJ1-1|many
TGTGCCAGCAGCTTGGGGACAGGGGAGGTTGTTGTTGAAGCTTTCTTT
CASSLGTGEVVVEAFF
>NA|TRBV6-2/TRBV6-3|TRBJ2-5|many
TGTGCCAGCAGTTACTTTCCTCTCGACAGGAGCCAAGAGACCCAGTACTTC
CASSYFPLDRSQETQYF
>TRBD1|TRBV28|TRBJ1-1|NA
TGTGCCAGCAGTTCCCGCTCGACAGGGCCCACTGAAGCTTTCTTT
CASSSRSTGPTEAFF
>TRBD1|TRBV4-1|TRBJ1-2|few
TGCGCCAGCAGCCACGTCCGGACAGGGGTTAAGGTGGATGGCTACACCTTC
CASSHVRTGVKVDGYTF
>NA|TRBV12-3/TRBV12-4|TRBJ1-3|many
TGTGCCAGCAGTTTCAAGGGACATTGGGGTAAAGCTGGAAACACCATATATTTT
CASSFKGHWGKAGNTIYF
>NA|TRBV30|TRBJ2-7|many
TGTGCCTGGAGTACAGGGGCGGGAGTTAAGAACTTC
CAWSTGAGVKNF
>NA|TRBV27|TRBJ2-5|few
TGTGCCAGCAGCCCGGGACACCCGCAAGAGACCCAGTACTTC
CASSPGHPQETQYF
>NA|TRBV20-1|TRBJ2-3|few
TGCAGTGCTAGGGCTTGGCAGGCAATAGATACGCAGTATTTT
CSARAWQAIDTQYF
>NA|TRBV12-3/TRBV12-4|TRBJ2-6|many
TGTGCCAGCAGCGGGACATCCGGAGGCTCTGGGGCCAACGTCCTGACTTTC
CASSGTSGGSGANVLTF
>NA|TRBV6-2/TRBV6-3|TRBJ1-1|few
TGTGCCAGCACCTCCGGTCTCACTGAAGCTTTCTTT
CASTSGLTEAFF
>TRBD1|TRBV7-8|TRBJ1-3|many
TGTGCCAGCAGCTTGGGACAGGGGGCCGTAAACACCATATATTTT
CASSLGQGAVNTIYF
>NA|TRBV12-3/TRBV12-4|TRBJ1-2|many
TGTGCCAGCAGTTCCACTTTGGGCTATGGCTACACCTTC
CASSSTLGYGYTF
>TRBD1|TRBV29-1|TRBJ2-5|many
TGCAGCGTTCACGACAGGGGTTGGGAGACCCAGTACTTC
CSVHDRGWETQYF
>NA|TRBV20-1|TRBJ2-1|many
TGCAGTGCTAGGAGACACGACAATGAGCAGTTCTTC
CSARRHDNEQFF
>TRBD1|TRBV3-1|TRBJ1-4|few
TGTGCCAGCAGCCAAGATCTAGGGGGCGGTGAAAAACTGTTTTTT
CASSQDLGGGEKLFF
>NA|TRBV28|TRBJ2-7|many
TGTGCCAGCAGTACCGTTTGGCGGGGAGCCTACGAGCAGTACTTC
CASSTVWRGAYEQYF